Below are 9 T cell receptor beta chains sequenced from a single sample in a study of shared T cell receptors in the human thymus. Sequencing used immunoSEQ multiplex PCR; TCRdb keeps in-frame clones, though not all of them. Of some 700,000 clones in the sample, around 89% were seen once. This same sample was also part of a study on human thymus T cells.

The sample was thymocytes. The receptors stem from a boy under two years old with a congenital heart defect.

This chain links TRBV5-1 with TRBJ2-7, with 7 bases that match TRBD2. The junction had 14 bases not matched to a gene; V was cut back by 4 bases and J by 1 base. Per the germline V gene, CDR1 is SGHRS and CDR2 is YFSETQ. The CDR3 covers 17 residues. CDR3 protein: CASSGTGTTSHSYEQYF. The CDR3 DNA is TGCGCCAGCAGCGGAACCGGGACTACATCTCATTCCTACGAGCAGTACTTC.

V is TRBV1 and J is TRBJ2-7; the D call TRBD2 from the table was never checked on the DNA. TRBV1 is deemed a pseudogene. The CDR3 sequence is 11 residues long. CDR3 region: CTSSQYREQYF. The DNA of the CDR3 is TGCACCAGCAGCCAATATAGAGAGCAGTACTTC.

J is TRBJ1-1 and V is TRBV10-3; weak D call: TRBD1 (5 bases). Trimming removed 10 bases at V and 3 bases at J, with 21 bases between. From germline, CDR1 is ENHRY and CDR2 SYGVKD. The CDR3 is 15 amino acids. The CDR3 is CATIAAQGWDTEAFF. The CDR3 DNA follows: TGTGCCACCATCGCCGCGCAGGGTTGGGACACTGAAGCTTTCTTT.

The chain has TRBV11-3 and TRBJ2-3; 7 bases agree with TRBD2. The CDR3 length is 17 residues. J gave up 2 bases and V 5 bases, and 13 bases lay outside the gene matches. Germline CDR1 SGHNT, CDR2 YENEEA. CDR3 loop: CASSTSTGEGITDTQYF. In nucleotides, the CDR3 is TGTGCCAGCAGCACATCCACGGGGGAGGGCATCACAGATACGCAGTATTTT.

The chain has TRBV30 and TRBJ2-6; D possibly corresponds to TRBD2 (6 bases). This CDR3 is built from 19 residues. The germline V gene has CDR1 GTSNPN and CDR2 SVGIG (reference sequence). Trimming stripped 0 bases from V and 1 base from J, with 19 bases between. CDR3 in amino acids: CAWSVQVGGTTSGANVLTF. The CDR3 DNA reads TGTGCCTGGAGTGTACAAGTGGGAGGTACTACGTCTGGGGCCAACGTCCTGACTTTC.

V and J are TRBV2 and TRBJ2-5; 8 bases line up with TRBD1. Germline V gene lookup returns CDR1 SNHLY and CDR2 FYNNEI. The J segment lost 1 base and the V segment lost 7 bases, leaving 8 bases of the junction unmatched. The CDR3 length is 15 residues. In DNA, the CDR3 is TGTGCCAGCAAGGGGGACAGGCCTTTCCAAGAGACCCAGTACTTC. It encodes CASKGDRPFQETQYF.

The sample holds one count of this clone. V gene TRBV19 combines with J gene TRBJ1-5, with unresolved D. Trimming took 0 bases from V and 7 from J, leaving 13 bases between them. The CDR3 extends over 15 amino acids. The germline V gene encodes CDR1 LNHDA and CDR2 SQIVND (reference sequence). In DNA form, the CDR3 reads TGTGCCAGTAGTATAGAATACGCAACGGGGCAGCCCCAGCATTTT. Protein product: CASSIEYATGQPQHF.

The chain is built from TRBV7-9 and TRBJ2-7; unclear D gene. Germline assignment: CDR1 SEHNR and CDR2 FQNEAQ (reference sequence). V dropped 5 bases and J dropped 1 base, with 15 bases sitting between them. This CDR3 comprises 15 residues. The DNA of the CDR3 is TGTGCCAGCAGCCCCACAGTGTACGGTTCCTACGAGCAGTACTTC. This gives the protein CASSPTVYGSYEQYF.

The CDR3 is CSAQGRKPEAFF. DNA of the CDR3: TGCAGCGCCCAAGGCAGGAAGCCTGAAGCTTTCTTT. The chain recombines TRBV29-1 with TRBJ1-1; D gene ambiguous. Germline-derived CDR1 and CDR2 are SQVTM and ANQGSEA. This CDR3 region has 12 residues. The V gene lost 7 bases and the J gene lost 6 bases, with 15 bases spanning the gap.